These 30 T cell receptor beta chains were sequenced from one sample in a study of memory CD4+ T cells and cytomegalovirus serostatus. The protocol was immunoSEQ multiplex PCR, while the TCRdb copy is restricted to in-frame clones and leaves out a portion. The sample consists of tens of thousands of clones, around 77% of them appearing once. The sort gate was single viable CD3+CD4+CD8-CD45RO+ cells for memory CD4+ T cells. Source material: memory CD4+ T cells from blood. All receptors come from an adult in good health and CMV-seronegative.

This clone was seen once. V and J are TRBV5-6 and TRBJ2-1; no firm D call. The V end lost 3 bases, the J end lost 0 bases, and 13 bases lay between the germline ends. The CDR3 sequence is 16 residues long. Per the germline V gene, CDR1 is SGHDT and CDR2 is YYEEEE. CDR3 region: CASSSRLLSSYNEQFF. In DNA form, the CDR3 reads TGTGCCAGCAGCTCCCGGCTTCTCAGCTCCTACAATGAGCAGTTCTTC.

The CDR3, as DNA: TGTGCCAGCAGAATACAGGGGGCGCGGTGGACTGAAGCTTTCTTT. Residues: CASRIQGARWTEAFF. V gene TRBV5-5 combines with J gene TRBJ1-1, with 9 bases matching TRBD1. V lost 5 bases and J lost 5; bases outside the gene matches: 10. The CDR3 totals 15 residues. Germline assignment: CDR1 SGHKS and CDR2 YYEKEE (reference sequence).

The chain's CDR3 is CASSVTGGGSYEQYF. CDR3 in DNA: TGTGCCAGCAGCGTCACAGGGGGAGGATCCTACGAGCAGTACTTC. This chain uses TRBV9 with TRBJ2-7; TRBD1 agrees at 8 bases. This CDR3 comprises 15 residues. Germline V gene data show CDR1 as SGDLS and CDR2 as YYNGEE. V gave up 2 bases and J gave up 1 base; unmatched junction bases: 5.

The chain combines TRBV5-4 with TRBJ2-2; 8 nucleotides match TRBD2. The germline V gene encodes CDR1 SGHNT and CDR2 YYREEE (reference sequence). This CDR3 has 16 amino acids. Trimming took 0 bases from V and 4 from J; bases not matched to a gene: 5. The CDR3 region has the DNA TGTGCCAGCAGCTTGGGGGCGCTAGCGGGCACCGGGGAGCTGTTTTTT. This sequence encodes CASSLGALAGTGELFF.

The V and J genes are TRBV10-2 and TRBJ1-5, with D possibly matching TRBD1 (6 bases). The CDR3 runs to 14 residues. Germline-derived CDR1 and CDR2 are WSHSY and SAAADI. Trimming removed 4 bases at V and 4 bases at J, with 11 bases between. CDR3 sequence (DNA): TGCGCCAGCAGTGTTGGACAGACAAATCAGCCCCAGCATTTT. This gives the protein CASSVGQTNQPQHF.

This clone occurred a few times. The chain employs TRBV15 and TRBJ2-7; either TRBD1 or TRBD2 may supply D (5 bases each). Germline lookup yields CDR1 LNHNV and CDR2 YYDKDF (reference sequence). CDR3 length: 16 residues. V lost 5 bases and J lost 3, with 20 bases in between. CDR3 residues: CATSPRVAGTLYEQYF. The CDR3 DNA is TGTGCCACCAGCCCCAGGGTGGCAGGGACCCTCTACGAGCAGTACTTC.

In its sample, this clone is medium-sized. V is TRBV18 and J is TRBJ2-2; 7 positions agree with TRBD1. This CDR3 comprises 15 residues. Trimming took 3 bases from V and 4 from J; bases not matched to a gene: 5. Germline V gene data show CDR1 as KGHSH and CDR2 as LQKENI. CDR3 coding DNA: TGTGCCAGCTCACCGAAGACAGGGAGCACCGGGGAGCTGTTTTTT. This sequence encodes CASSPKTGSTGELFF.

V is TRBV19 and J is TRBJ1-1; unclear D gene. CDR1 is LNHDA, CDR2 SQIVND, per germline (reference sequence). The V gene lost 5 bases and the J gene lost 1 base, with 11 bases spanning the gap. There are 14 residues in the CDR3. This chain's CDR3 is CASSPGPGNTEAFF. The CDR3 nucleotides are TGTGCCAGTAGTCCTGGCCCAGGGAACACTGAAGCTTTCTTT.

This chain connects TRBV6-4 to TRBJ2-3; maybe TRBD1 (6 bases). The CDR3 has 15 amino acids. Germline assignment: CDR1 MRHNA and CDR2 SNTAGT. V gave up 11 bases and J gave up 0 bases, with 18 bases separating them. CDR3 sequence reads: CAPLRQGTSTDTQYF. CDR3 nucleotide sequence: TGTGCCCCCCTCAGGCAGGGGACCAGCACAGATACGCAGTATTTT.

V usage is TRBV20-1 and J usage is TRBJ1-5; no clear D. The germline V and J ends were trimmed by 7 bases and 4 bases, with 5 bases remaining between them. CDR1 DFQATT and CDR2 SNEGSKA come from the germline V gene (reference sequence). The CDR3 has 10 amino acids. CDR3 amino acids: CSVGNQPQHF. The CDR3 DNA follows: TGCAGTGTAGGGAATCAGCCCCAGCATTTT.

The V call is TRBV30, the J call TRBJ2-1; D gene ambiguous. V was pared by 2 bases and J by 0 bases, with 11 bases between. The germline V gene has CDR1 GTSNPN and CDR2 SVGIG (reference sequence). The CDR3 is 15 amino acids. The CDR3 spells CAWSFAELSYNEQFF. The CDR3 DNA reads TGTGCCTGGAGTTTCGCGGAGCTCTCCTACAATGAGCAGTTCTTC.

The rearrangement links TRBV5-1 to TRBJ2-7; unclear D gene. Germline CDR1 and CDR2: SGHRS and YFSETQ. The V gene lost 0 bases and the J gene lost 2 bases, with 9 bases spanning the gap. The CDR3 runs 14 residues. CDR3 DNA sequence: TGCGCCAGCAGCTTGGCGGACGTAGCCTACGAGCAGTACTTC. The encoded protein is CASSLADVAYEQYF.

The rearrangement uses TRBV30 and TRBJ1-3, with unresolved D. CDR1 is GTSNPN, CDR2 SVGIG, per germline (reference sequence). Trimming pared 3 bases from V and 0 bases from J, leaving 3 bases between. The CDR3 sequence is 12 residues long. The CDR3 DNA follows: TGTGCCTGGAGGGACTCTGGAAACACCATATATTTT. Encoded protein: CAWRDSGNTIYF.

A single count supports this clone. The chain uses TRBV6-6 and TRBJ1-6; TRBD1 matches 10 bases. The germline gives CDR1 MNHNY, CDR2 SVGAGI (reference sequence). Trimming took 6 bases from V and 6 from J; bases not matched to a gene: 5. The CDR3 length is 15 residues. The CDR3 DNA reads as TGTGCCAGCAGCGAAAGGACAGGGGGTAATTCACCCCTCCACTTT. Translation: CASSERTGGNSPLHF.

The CDR3 spells CASSFIPGQGHEQYF. The DNA of the CDR3 is TGTGCCAGCAGCTTCATTCCGGGACAGGGACACGAGCAGTACTTC. The chain combines TRBV11-2 with TRBJ2-7; TRBD1 aligns across 9 bases. The CDR3 has 15 residues. V lost 3 bases, J lost 5 bases, and 8 bases stayed unmatched. Per germline, CDR1 SGHAT and CDR2 FQNNGV.

The V call is TRBV18, the J call TRBJ1-1, with a possible D match to TRBD1 (6 bases). The V end was cut by 6 bases, the J end by 4 bases, with 18 bases between. The CDR3 extends over 15 amino acids. CDR1 and CDR2 from the germline V gene are KGHSH and LQKENI. CDR3 in DNA: TGTGCCAGCTCCCGAGAAACAGGGAGTGGCACTGAAGCTTTCTTT. Protein sequence: CASSRETGSGTEAFF.

The chain has TRBV18 and TRBJ1-1; 7 bases match TRBD1. The CDR3 is made up of 13 amino acids. Trimming at V came to 0 bases and at J to 7 bases, leaving 2 bases not matched to a gene. Germline assignment: CDR1 KGHSH and CDR2 LQKENI. CDR3 sequence: CASSPPGTDEAFF. DNA for the CDR3: TGTGCCAGCTCACCACCGGGGACAGATGAAGCTTTCTTT.

This chain links TRBV9 with TRBJ2-1, with 10 bases that match TRBD1. CDR1 is SGDLS, CDR2 YYNGEE, per germline. There are 15 residues in the CDR3. Trimming removed 3 bases from V and 4 bases from J; junction bases left unmatched: 4. CDR3 amino acids: CASSAGTGVYNEQFF. The CDR3 DNA is TGTGCCAGCAGCGCCGGGACAGGGGTTTACAATGAGCAGTTCTTC. The full variable domain, its missing parts supplied by reference TRBV9 and TRBJ2-1, is DSGVTQTPKHLITATGQRVTLRCSPRSGDLSVYWYQQSLDQGLQFLIQYYNGEERAKGNILERFSAQQFPDLHSELNLSSLELGDSALYFCASSAGTGVYNEQFFGPGTRLTVL.

In its sample, this clone was seen a few times. The chain combines TRBV5-1 with TRBJ1-2, with a weak D call TRBD1 (6 bases). V shed 2 bases and J shed 0 bases, with 11 bases lying between them. CDR1 SGHRS and CDR2 YFSETQ come from the germline V gene. The CDR3 spans 15 residues. This chain's CDR3 is CASSFTGSANYGYTF. CDR3 in DNA: TGCGCCAGCAGCTTCACAGGGTCCGCTAACTATGGCTACACCTTC.

The gene calls are TRBV21-1 and TRBJ1-3; TRBD1 is taken as the D call from the table, unchecked against the DNA. TRBV21-1 has pseudogene status. The CDR3 is made up of 17 amino acids. DNA for the CDR3: TGTGCCAGCAGCGGGGCGAGACTGTCCGCCTGTGGAAACACCATATATTTT. Protein product: CASSGARLSACGNTIYF.

The genes are TRBV6-1 and TRBJ2-5; 12 nucleotides line up with TRBD2. The germline CDR1 and CDR2 sequences are MNHNS and SASEGT. This CDR3 is 14 amino acids long. Trimming removed 5 bases from V and 5 bases from J; junction bases left unmatched: 3. The CDR3, as DNA: TGTGCCAGCAGTAGCCTAGCGGGGGGGGAGACCCAGTACTTC. It yields the protein CASSSLAGGETQYF.

This rearrangement joins TRBV6-1 to TRBJ1-4, with D maybe TRBD1 (5 bases). CDR1 MNHNS and CDR2 SASEGT come from the germline V gene. The CDR3 covers 15 residues. The V end lost 0 bases, the J end lost 4 bases, and 9 bases lay between the germline ends. CDR3 sequence reads: CASSEAPRVNEKLFF. The DNA for the CDR3 is TGTGCCAGCAGTGAAGCTCCCAGGGTTAATGAAAAACTGTTTTTT.

CDR3 nucleotide sequence: TGTGCCAGCAGCTACGGGACTAGCGGATACGAGCAGTACTTC. Protein sequence: CASSYGTSGYEQYF. The chain employs TRBV7-8 and TRBJ2-7; TRBD2 agrees at 11 bases. Germline-derived CDR1 and CDR2 are SGHVS and FQNEAQ. The length of the CDR3 is 14 residues. The ends lost 4 bases at V and 4 bases at J; junction bases unmatched: 3.

This clone was seen more than once but under ten times. Written as DNA, the CDR3 is TGTGCCAGCAGCAGAGGTAGCGAAAAACTGTTTTTT. Its protein is CASSRGSEKLFF. The chain links TRBV9 to TRBJ1-4, with D unclear. In germline, CDR1 is SGDLS, CDR2 YYNGEE. The V gene lost 4 bases and the J gene lost 8 bases, with 9 bases spanning the gap. This CDR3 comprises 12 residues.

Remarks on this clone: Relative to the germline gene, one junction end is altered; a read error may explain this. This chain connects TRBV7-7 to TRBJ2-3, with D uncertain. Germline assignment: CDR1 SSHAT and CDR2 FNYEAQ (reference sequence). The CDR3 runs to 13 residues. CDR3 nucleotide sequence: TGTGCTAGCAGCAAGACTCTAACAGATACGCAGTATTTT. It encodes CASSKTLTDTQYF.

The chain employs TRBV28 and TRBJ2-3; 7 positions match TRBD2. The CDR3 length is 14 residues. Germline loops: CDR1 MDHEN, CDR2 SYDVKM. V shed 6 bases, J shed 2 bases, and the junction held 5 bases outside the gene matches. CDR3 DNA: TGTGCCAGCAGGGAGCGGGGTTCCACAGATACGCAGTATTTT. Its translation: CASRERGSTDTQYF.

The chain combines TRBV25-1 with TRBJ2-7; weak D call: TRBD1 (6 bases). Germline V gene sequence: CDR1 MGHDK, CDR2 SYGVNS. This CDR3 contains 16 residues. Trimming took 4 bases from V and 9 from J, leaving 25 bases between them. CDR3 in amino acids: CASSGFRWNRENAQYF. The CDR3 nucleotides are TGTGCCAGCAGTGGATTCCGGTGGAACAGGGAAAATGCGCAGTACTTC.

The chain carries TRBV18 and TRBJ2-7; D not certain. Per the germline V gene, CDR1 is KGHSH and CDR2 is LQKENI. The CDR3 runs 14 residues. V lost 1 base, J lost 2 bases, and 9 bases lay in between. CDR3 sequence reads: CASSPLGAAYEQYF. The CDR3 DNA reads TGTGCCAGCTCACCACTTGGCGCAGCCTACGAGCAGTACTTC.

The chain uses TRBV4-2 and TRBJ2-1; 10 nucleotides align to TRBD1. CDR3 size: 13 residues. V shed 8 bases and J 6 bases; nucleotides not matched to a gene: 4. Germline V lookup: CDR1 LGHNA, CDR2 YNFKEQ. CDR3 region: CASGDRGSNEQFF. The CDR3 DNA follows: TGTGCCAGCGGGGACAGGGGTTCCAATGAGCAGTTCTTC.

The gene calls are TRBV7-3 and TRBJ1-2; D gene ambiguous. The CDR3 length is 14 residues. Trimming cost V 3 bases and J 6 bases, with 14 bases left between them. CDR1 and CDR2 (germline): SGHTA, FQGTGA. For the CDR3, the DNA is TGTGCCAGCAGCTTCTCAGACGCCGGGGATGGCTACACCTTC. Protein sequence: CASSFSDAGDGYTF.